This entry lists 7 T cell receptor beta chains sequenced from one sample in a study of T cells in Graves' hyperthyroidism and ophthalmopathy. Amplification of TCR beta CDR3 regions used RNA as the template. The HTBI set primed first-round TCR CDR3 RT-PCR. TCRdb used MiXCR to reprocess the multiplex PCR reads, holding one entry per CDR3 protein. The repertoire holds about 690,000 distinct CDR3 sequences, around 15% seen once, with about 16% in the top ten. The sequenced sample was blood. Every receptor here comes from a man between 50 and 59 years old with Graves' hyperthyroidism.

This chain links TRBV5-6 with TRBJ2-7; 8 nucleotides match TRBD2. The trim removed 6 bases at V and 4 bases at J, leaving 9 bases unmatched. CDR1 is SGHDT, CDR2 YYEEEE, per germline. The CDR3 consists of 14 residues. The CDR3 DNA is TGTGCCAGCACCCGCCGGGGGGGAGGATACGAGCAGTACTTC. The encoded protein is CASTRRGGGYEQYF.

In its sample, this clonotype was seen many times. The chain is built from TRBV2 and TRBJ2-1; 11 nucleotides agree with TRBD2. The J segment lost 7 bases and the V segment lost 7 bases, leaving 9 bases of the junction unmatched. Germline CDR1 is SNHLY and CDR2 is FYNNEI. The CDR3 is 15 amino acids. The CDR3 spells CASITLAGGRNEQFF. The CDR3 nucleotides read TGTGCCAGCATAACTCTAGCGGGAGGTCGAAATGAGCAGTTCTTC.

A few counts support this clonotype. This CDR3 is CASSPGTGGRDQPQHF. The CDR3 DNA sequence: TGTGCCAGCTCACCTGGAACAGGGGGACGGGATCAGCCCCAGCATTTT. The J gene is TRBJ1-5, the V gene TRBV18; TRBD1 aligns across 8 bases. CDR3 length: 16 amino acids. The germline CDR1 and CDR2 sequences are KGHSH and LQKENI. J lost 5 bases, V lost 3 bases, and 9 bases had no gene match. Looking up the rest from reference TRBV18 and TRBJ1-5 gives the full variable domain: NAGVMQNPRHLVRRRGQEARLRCSPMKGHSHVYWYRQLPEEGLKFMVYLQKENIIDESGMPKERFSAEFPKEGPSILRIQQVVRGDSAAYFCASSPGTGGRDQPQHFGDGTRLSIL.

At least ten counts were recorded for this clonotype. The genes are TRBV10-3 and TRBJ2-3; 7 bases match TRBD1. Germline trimming cut 9 bases from V and 3 bases from J; bases unmatched to any gene: 9. Germline CDR1 reads ENHRY; CDR2 reads SYGVKD. The length of the CDR3 is 14 residues. CDR3 in amino acids: CAIGRQGTTDTQYF. The DNA of the CDR3 is TGTGCCATAGGAAGACAGGGAACGACAGATACGCAGTATTTT.

Many counts were recorded for this clonotype. The chain couples TRBV20-1 to TRBJ2-5; 9 nucleotides line up with TRBD1. This CDR3 region has 14 residues. V lost 0 bases, J lost 4 bases, and 3 bases stayed unmatched. Germline V gene lookup returns CDR1 DFQATT and CDR2 SNEGSKA (reference sequence). The CDR3, as DNA: TGCAGTGCTAGAGATTGGGACAGGGCAGAGACCCAGTACTTC. Amino acids: CSARDWDRAETQYF.

This rearrangement joins TRBV28 to TRBJ1-5; D not certain. This CDR3 region has 15 residues. Germline V gives CDR1 MDHEN, CDR2 SYDVKM. Between the trimmed V and J ends, which lost 2 bases and 7 bases, there was a span of 15 bases. The DNA for the CDR3 is TGTGCCAGCAGTTTACGGAGCGGGGTGAGCCAGCCCCAGCATTTT. Translating it yields CASSLRSGVSQPQHF.

This clonotype was seen ten or more times. The chain combines TRBV28 with TRBJ1-2; D gene uncertain. This CDR3 comprises 12 residues. The V and J ends lost 2 bases and 4 bases respectively, with 5 bases between them. CDR1 is MDHEN, CDR2 SYDVKM, per germline. This chain's CDR3 is CASSLRVYGYTF. CDR3 in DNA: TGTGCCAGCAGTTTACGAGTCTATGGCTACACCTTC.